These 31 T cell receptor beta chains share one sample of origin, sequenced in a study of blood T cell repertoires in COVID-19. Profiling relied on immunoSEQ multiplex PCR, and the TCRdb table lists in-frame clones only, not all of them. The sample lists about 150,000 clones, around 87% seen once, with roughly 6.1% in the top ten. The material sequenced was peripheral blood. These receptors were collected from a man older than 75 with acute or convalescent COVID-19.

In this sample, this clone turned up once. V usage is TRBV6-8 and J usage is TRBJ1-4; D uncertain. The germline gives CDR1 MNHGY, CDR2 SAAAGT. The CDR3 loop spans 19 amino acids. V lost 2 bases to trimming and J lost 0 bases, with 19 bases between them. CDR3 sequence reads: CASSYASSRTLATNEKLFF. CDR3 DNA sequence: TGTGCCAGCAGTTACGCATCTAGCCGGACTCTAGCAACTAATGAAAAACTGTTTTTT.

This rearrangement joins TRBV5-1 to TRBJ2-1, with 14 nucleotides matching TRBD2. CDR3 size: 16 residues. V gave up 4 bases and J gave up 9 bases; unmatched junction bases: 9. Per germline, CDR1 SGHRS and CDR2 YFSETQ. Here the CDR3 reads CASSPLTSGGASEQFF. In DNA, the CDR3 is TGCGCCAGCAGCCCCCTGACTAGCGGGGGGGCCTCTGAGCAGTTCTTC.

The chain couples TRBV5-6 to TRBJ1-4; the D is unclear. This CDR3 has 16 residues. V was shortened by 4 bases and J by 0 bases, with 13 bases between the two germline ends. Looked up from germline, CDR1 is SGHDT and CDR2 is YYEEEE. This CDR3 reads CASSRGMGATNEKLFF. The CDR3 coding sequence is TGTGCCAGCAGCCGGGGTATGGGAGCAACTAATGAAAAACTGTTTTTT.

V usage is TRBV29-1 and J usage is TRBJ2-7; 11 bases are a match to TRBD2. The germline V gene encodes CDR1 SQVTM and CDR2 ANQGSEA. This CDR3 has 13 residues. The junction had 5 bases not matched to a gene; V was cut back by 7 bases and J by 3 bases. The CDR3: CSGRLAGIYEQYF. As DNA, the CDR3 is TGCAGCGGCCGACTAGCGGGGATCTACGAGCAGTACTTC.

This clone was picked up one time. The chain combines TRBV5-8 with TRBJ1-2, with a tentative D call TRBD1 (6 bases). V gave up 1 base and J gave up 5 bases, with 9 bases separating them. Germline V lookup: CDR1 SGHTS, CDR2 YDEGEE. The CDR3 loop spans 13 amino acids. Written as DNA, the CDR3 is TGTGCCAGCAGCTTGACAGGGAGTTATGGCTACACCTTC. This translates into CASSLTGSYGYTF.

This clone was counted ten times or more. The chain links TRBV4-1 to TRBJ2-3; D is perhaps TRBD2 (6 bases). The length of the CDR3 is 15 residues. V dropped 0 bases and J dropped 8 bases, with 15 bases sitting between them. CDR1 MGHRA and CDR2 YSYEKL come from the germline V gene. CDR3 DNA: TGCGCCAGCAGCCAAGAAGGAGGAGGGCTAGGTACGCAGTATTTT. It yields the protein CASSQEGGGLGTQYF.

The chain recombines TRBV11-2 with TRBJ2-5; 10 bases match TRBD2. Germline V CDR1 and CDR2: SGHAT, FQNNGV. This CDR3 is built from 14 residues. The trim removed 6 bases at V and 2 bases at J, leaving 3 bases unmatched. The chain's CDR3 is CASRRTSGQETQYF. DNA for the CDR3: TGTGCCAGCAGGCGGACTAGCGGACAAGAGACCCAGTACTTC.

The chain is built from TRBV7-2 and TRBJ2-7; D perhaps matches TRBD2 (6 bases). Looked up from germline, CDR1 is SGHTA and CDR2 is FQGNSA. This CDR3 region has 14 residues. With 1 base removed from V and 3 bases from J, the gap between germline ends came to 10 bases. CDR3 nucleotides: TGTGCCAGCAGCTTAGTAGGCGGGGACTACGAGCAGTACTTC. Its translation: CASSLVGGDYEQYF.

This clone was found once. The J gene is TRBJ2-1, the V gene TRBV5-6; D is perhaps TRBD2 (6 bases). CDR1 is SGHDT and CDR2 is YYEEEE in the germline V gene. Trimming removed 0 bases at V and 5 bases at J, with 12 bases between. The length of the CDR3 is 15 residues. The CDR3 is CASSLVRTTDNEQFF. In nucleotides, the CDR3 is TGTGCCAGCAGCTTGGTTCGGACTACCGACAATGAGCAGTTCTTC.

The chain carries TRBV27 and TRBJ2-5, with D possibly TRBD1 on 5 matching bases. Germline lookup yields CDR1 MNHEY and CDR2 SMNVEV (reference sequence). The V and J ends lost 5 bases and 4 bases respectively, with 11 bases between them. The CDR3 is 13 residues long. CDR3 amino acids: CASSTRQRETQYF. Here the CDR3 DNA reads TGTGCCAGCAGTACCCGACAGAGAGAGACCCAGTACTTC.

The V call is TRBV7-9, the J call TRBJ1-4; no clear D gene. Trimming took off 3 bases at V and 2 bases at J, with 7 bases between the two ends. The CDR3 consists of 14 residues. CDR1 SEHNR and CDR2 FQNEAQ come from the germline V gene (reference sequence). CDR3 sequence: CASSFGGTNEKLFF. As DNA, the CDR3 is TGTGCCAGCAGCTTCGGAGGGACTAATGAAAAACTGTTTTTT.

The chain employs TRBV19 and TRBJ1-5; no clear D gene. V was trimmed by 3 bases and J by 2 bases, leaving 11 bases between them. CDR3 length equals 15 residues. Looked up from germline, CDR1 is LNHDA and CDR2 is SQIVND (reference sequence). In DNA, the CDR3 is TGTGCCAGTAGTATCTTACAGCCGCGCAATCAGCCCCAGCATTTT. Protein product: CASSILQPRNQPQHF. The entire variable domain, with the rest obtained from reference TRBV19 and TRBJ1-5, is as follows: DGGITQSPKYLFRKEGQNVTLSCEQNLNHDAMYWYRQDPGQGLRLIYYSQIVNDFQKGDIAEGYSVSREKKESFPLTVTSAQKNPTAFYLCASSILQPRNQPQHFGDGTRLSIL.

The rearrangement uses TRBV7-9 and TRBJ1-6; no firm D call. The V end lost 2 bases, the J end lost 9 bases, and 11 bases lay between the germline ends. This CDR3 comprises 14 residues. Germline V gene data show CDR1 as SEHNR and CDR2 as FQNEAQ (reference sequence). In nucleotides, the CDR3 is TGTGCCAGCAGCTTATCCGCGGGGTCTTCACCCCTCCACTTT. It yields the protein CASSLSAGSSPLHF.

The J gene is TRBJ1-1, the V gene TRBV28; weak D call: TRBD1 (6 bases). This CDR3 region has 15 residues. Germline V gives CDR1 MDHEN, CDR2 SYDVKM. V was cut by 4 bases and J by 2 bases, with 14 bases left in between. The CDR3 region has the DNA TGTGCCAGCAGTTCGCCCACAGGGCCAAACACTGAAGCTTTCTTT. Its protein is CASSSPTGPNTEAFF.

This rearrangement joins TRBV15 to TRBJ1-6, with TRBD1 as a possible D gene (5 bases). The CDR3 totals 18 residues. V gave up 0 bases and J gave up 3 bases, with 15 bases separating them. CDR1 and CDR2 from the germline V gene are LNHNV and YYDKDF (reference sequence). The CDR3 spells CATSRDRVIDSYNSPLHF. Here the CDR3 DNA reads TGTGCCACCAGCAGAGATCGGGTCATCGACAGCTATAATTCACCCCTCCACTTT. The complete variable domain, with remaining parts taken from reference TRBV15 and TRBJ1-6, reads DAMVIQNPRYQVTQFGKPVTLSCSQTLNHNVMYWYQQKSSQAPKLLFHYYDKDFNNEADTPDNFQSRRPNTSFCFLDIRSPGLGDTAMYLCATSRDRVIDSYNSPLHFGNGTRLTVT.

The chain recombines TRBV5-1 with TRBJ2-2, with D uncertain. The CDR3 is 13 amino acids. CDR1 is SGHRS and CDR2 is YFSETQ in the germline V gene. The V gene lost 0 bases and the J gene lost 6 bases, with 6 bases spanning the gap. The CDR3 region has the DNA TGCGCCAGCAGCTTGGTTTCCTCCGGGGAGCTGTTTTTT. Its translation: CASSLVSSGELFF.

This clone was counted once. V is TRBV10-2 and J is TRBJ1-6; D is possibly TRBD1 (6 bases). The V end was cut by 7 bases, the J end by 0 bases, with 7 bases between. Germline lookup yields CDR1 WSHSY and CDR2 SAAADI. There are 14 residues in the CDR3. The CDR3 sequence: CASTDSSYNSPLHF. DNA of the CDR3: TGCGCCAGCACGGACAGCTCCTATAATTCACCCCTCCACTTT.

The chain employs TRBV29-1 and TRBJ2-3; TRBD2 aligns across 11 bases. V lost 4 bases and J lost 1; bases outside the gene matches: 10. CDR1 SQVTM and CDR2 ANQGSEA come from the germline V gene. The CDR3 runs 17 residues. The CDR3 region is CSVVLAGGSHRTDTQYF. CDR3 nucleotide sequence: TGCAGCGTTGTATTAGCGGGAGGGTCTCACCGCACAGATACGCAGTATTTT.

This clone came up a few times. The genes are TRBV19 and TRBJ1-3; 7 bases line up with TRBD1. J lost 0 bases, V lost 8 bases, and 4 bases had no gene match. CDR1 and CDR2 from the germline V gene are LNHDA and SQIVND (reference sequence). This CDR3 is 14 amino acids long. The chain's CDR3 is CASLGQYSGNTIYF. CDR3 nucleotide sequence: TGTGCCAGTTTGGGACAGTACTCTGGAAACACCATATATTTT.

V and J are TRBV5-5 and TRBJ1-1; D gene unclear. Germline CDR1 SGHKS, CDR2 YYEKEE (reference sequence). The ends were cut back, 2 bases at V and 5 bases at J, with 13 bases in the middle. The CDR3 has 14 residues. CDR3 region: CASSFLGRLTEAFF. In DNA, the CDR3 is TGTGCCAGCAGCTTCTTAGGGAGGTTGACTGAAGCTTTCTTT. The full variable domain, in which reference TRBV5-5 and TRBJ1-1 provide the parts outside the CDR3, is DAGVTQSPTHLIKTRGQQVTLRCSPISGHKSVSWYQQVLGQGPQFIFQYYEKEERGRGNFPDRFSARQFPNYSSELNVNALLLGDSALYLCASSFLGRLTEAFFGQGTRLTVV.

CDR3 DNA: TGTGCCAGCAGCCGGGGACAGGGATCTAATGAAAAACTGTTTTTT. Translation: CASSRGQGSNEKLFF. V usage is TRBV3-1 (or the pseudogene TRBV3-2) and J usage is TRBJ1-4, with TRBD1 matching over 9 bases. Germline-derived CDR1 and CDR2 are LGHDT and YNNKEL (reference sequence). CDR3 length equals 15 residues. V lost 4 bases to trimming and J lost 3 bases; unmatched junction nucleotides: 3.

The chain links TRBV6-5 to TRBJ1-4; TRBD1 might be the D (5 bases). The CDR3 length is 15 residues. The V end lost 6 bases, the J end lost 5 bases, and 16 bases lay between the germline ends. Germline assignment: CDR1 MNHEY and CDR2 SVGAGI. The CDR3 nucleotides are TGTGCCAGCAGCGAGTCCCCGGGACTAAATGAAAAACTGTTTTTT. Residues: CASSESPGLNEKLFF.

CDR3 sequence: CASSGTGTSNTGELFF. CDR3 in DNA: TGTGCCAGCAGCGGTACCGGGACATCGAACACCGGGGAGCTGTTTTTT. J is TRBJ2-2 and V is TRBV7-9, with D perhaps TRBD1 (6 bases). V gave up 5 bases and J gave up 0 bases, with 13 bases separating them. Germline values: CDR1 SEHNR, CDR2 FQNEAQ (reference sequence). CDR3 length: 16 amino acids. Full variable domain (remainder filled in from reference TRBV7-9 and TRBJ2-2): DTGVSQNPRHKITKRGQNVTFRCDPISEHNRLYWYRQTLGQGPEFLTYFQNEAQLEKSRLLSDRFSAERPKGSFSTLEIQRTEQGDSAMYLCASSGTGTSNTGELFFGEGSRLTVL.

The chain employs TRBV12-3 or TRBV12-4 and TRBJ1-2; 7 bases map to TRBD1. CDR3 length: 13 residues. V trimming: 1 base; J trimming: 8 bases; junction bases outside the gene matches: 4. This CDR3 reads CASSLDRGYGYTF. For the CDR3, the DNA is TGTGCCAGCAGTTTAGACAGGGGTTACGGCTACACCTTC.

The rearrangement links TRBV6-5 to TRBJ1-2; unclear D gene. The V and J ends lost 8 bases and 2 bases respectively, with 12 bases between them. Looked up from germline, CDR1 is MNHEY and CDR2 is SVGAGI. This CDR3 is 13 amino acids long. CDR3 in DNA: TGTGCCAGCCGCTTCGCGGGGAACTATGGCTACACCTTC. Its protein is CASRFAGNYGYTF.

This sequence joins TRBV11-1 and TRBJ2-7, with 8 bases identical to TRBD2. The CDR3 loop spans 15 amino acids. CDR1 and CDR2 (germline): SGHAT, FQDESV (reference sequence). Trimming cost V 0 bases and J 0 bases; bases outside gene matches: 1. CDR3 coding DNA: TGTGCCAGCAGCTTAGCCGGGACTAGCTCCTACGAGCAGTACTTC. Protein sequence: CASSLAGTSSYEQYF.

CDR3 DNA sequence: TGTGCCAGCAGCCCTCAGGGCAGGGGGCTTGAAAAACTGTTTTTT. Translation: CASSPQGRGLEKLFF. The gene calls are TRBV3-1 (or the pseudogene TRBV3-2) and TRBJ1-4; 8 bases are shared with TRBD1. CDR1 is LGHDT, CDR2 YNNKEL, per germline (reference sequence). This CDR3 comprises 15 residues. After removal of 4 bases from V and 7 bases from J, the junction contained 8 bases not matched to a gene.

This clone occurred a few times. The chain employs TRBV12-3 or TRBV12-4 and TRBJ1-1; D gene unclear. This CDR3 has 13 amino acids. V dropped 3 bases and J dropped 1 base, with 6 bases sitting between them. CDR3 DNA: TGTGCCAGCAGTTTCCAGGAGAACACTGAAGCTTTCTTT. Translated, it gives CASSFQENTEAFF.

This clone was seen more than once but under ten times. This chain links TRBV13 with TRBJ2-7, with TRBD1 matching over 9 bases. V lost 4 bases to trimming and J lost 4 bases; unmatched junction nucleotides: 2. The CDR3 length is 13 residues. Germline V lookup: CDR1 PRHDT, CDR2 FYEKMQ (reference sequence). CDR3 sequence: CASSYRGRYEQYF. The CDR3 region has the DNA TGTGCCAGCAGCTACAGGGGGCGTTACGAGCAGTACTTC.

The chain couples TRBV10-3 to TRBJ2-6, with D perhaps TRBD1 (5 bases). The CDR3 length is 17 residues. V was cut by 4 bases and J by 4 bases, with 17 bases left in between. Germline V gives CDR1 ENHRY, CDR2 SYGVKD. This CDR3 is CAISAPGRALGANVLTF. DNA for the CDR3: TGTGCCATCAGTGCCCCCGGCAGGGCGCTAGGGGCCAACGTCCTGACTTTC.

The chain employs TRBV29-1 and TRBJ2-3; D is perhaps TRBD2 (6 bases). CDR1 is SQVTM, CDR2 ANQGSEA, per germline. V lost 5 bases and J lost 5, with 14 bases in between. This CDR3 comprises 13 residues. The CDR3 DNA is TGCAGCGTTAGCGGCGGGGTAGGAGATACGCAGTATTTT. This translates into CSVSGGVGDTQYF.